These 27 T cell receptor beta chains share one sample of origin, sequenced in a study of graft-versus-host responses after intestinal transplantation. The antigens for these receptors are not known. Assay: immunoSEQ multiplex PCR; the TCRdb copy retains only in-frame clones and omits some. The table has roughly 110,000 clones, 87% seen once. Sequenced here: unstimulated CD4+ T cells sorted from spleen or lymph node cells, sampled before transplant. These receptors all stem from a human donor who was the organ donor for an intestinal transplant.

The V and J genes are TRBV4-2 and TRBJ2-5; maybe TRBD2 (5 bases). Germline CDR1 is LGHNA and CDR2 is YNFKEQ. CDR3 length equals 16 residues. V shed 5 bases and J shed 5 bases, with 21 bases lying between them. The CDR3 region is CASSARADSVWETQYF. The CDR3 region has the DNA TGTGCCAGCAGCGCCCGCGCCGATAGCGTGTGGGAGACCCAGTACTTC.

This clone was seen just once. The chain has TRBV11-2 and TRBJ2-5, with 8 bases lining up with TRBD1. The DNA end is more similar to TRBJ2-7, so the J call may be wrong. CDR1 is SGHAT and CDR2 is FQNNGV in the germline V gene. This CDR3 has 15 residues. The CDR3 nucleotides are TGTGCCAGCAGCTTAAACGGACAGGGCTCCCTCGAGCAGTACTTC. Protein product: CASSLNGQGSLEQYF.

The CDR3 nucleotides read TGTGCCACCAGCAGACCCATCGGTGGGACTCAATTAACAGATACGCAGTATTTT. Translating it yields CATSRPIGGTQLTDTQYF. This chain links TRBV15 with TRBJ2-3, with D possibly TRBD2 on 6 matching bases. The CDR3 has 18 residues. V dropped 2 bases and J dropped 3 bases, with 21 bases sitting between them. Germline V gene data show CDR1 as LNHNV and CDR2 as YYDKDF (reference sequence).

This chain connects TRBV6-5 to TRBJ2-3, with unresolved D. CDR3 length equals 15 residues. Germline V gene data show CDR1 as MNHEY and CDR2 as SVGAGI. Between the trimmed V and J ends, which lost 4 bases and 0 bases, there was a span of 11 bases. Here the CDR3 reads CASSWDMRSTDTQYF. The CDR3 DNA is TGTGCCAGCAGTTGGGATATGAGAAGCACAGATACGCAGTATTTT.

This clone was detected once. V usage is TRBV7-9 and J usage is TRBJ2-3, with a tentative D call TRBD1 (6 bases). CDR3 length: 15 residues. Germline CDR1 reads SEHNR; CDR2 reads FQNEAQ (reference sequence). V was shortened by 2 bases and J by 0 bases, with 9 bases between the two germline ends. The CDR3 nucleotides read TGTGCCAGCAGCTTACAGGGGTCTAGCACAGATACGCAGTATTTT. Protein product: CASSLQGSSTDTQYF.

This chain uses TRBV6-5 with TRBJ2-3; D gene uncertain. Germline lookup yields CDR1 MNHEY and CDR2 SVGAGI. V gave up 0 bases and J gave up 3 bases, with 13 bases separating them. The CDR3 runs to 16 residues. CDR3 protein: CASSYSRKSATDTQYF. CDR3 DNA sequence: TGTGCCAGCAGTTACTCCAGAAAGTCTGCAACAGATACGCAGTATTTT.

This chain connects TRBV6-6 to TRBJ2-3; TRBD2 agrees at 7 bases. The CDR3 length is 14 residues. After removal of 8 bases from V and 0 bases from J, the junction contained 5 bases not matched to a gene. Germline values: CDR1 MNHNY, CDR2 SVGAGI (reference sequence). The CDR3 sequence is CASGEGRSTDTQYF. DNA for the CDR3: TGTGCCAGCGGGGAGGGCCGTAGCACAGATACGCAGTATTTT.

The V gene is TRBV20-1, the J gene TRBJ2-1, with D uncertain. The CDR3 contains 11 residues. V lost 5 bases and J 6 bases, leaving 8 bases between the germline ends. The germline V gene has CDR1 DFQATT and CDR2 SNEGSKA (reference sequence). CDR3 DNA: TGCAGTGCTCACCGAATCAATGAGCAGTTCTTC. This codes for CSAHRINEQFF.

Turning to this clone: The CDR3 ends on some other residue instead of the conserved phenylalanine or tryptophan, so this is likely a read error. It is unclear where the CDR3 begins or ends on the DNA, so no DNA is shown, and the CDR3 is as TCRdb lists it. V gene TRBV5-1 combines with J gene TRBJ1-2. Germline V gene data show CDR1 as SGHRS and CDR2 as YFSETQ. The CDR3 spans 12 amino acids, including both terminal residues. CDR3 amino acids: CASRWPWSLSGR.

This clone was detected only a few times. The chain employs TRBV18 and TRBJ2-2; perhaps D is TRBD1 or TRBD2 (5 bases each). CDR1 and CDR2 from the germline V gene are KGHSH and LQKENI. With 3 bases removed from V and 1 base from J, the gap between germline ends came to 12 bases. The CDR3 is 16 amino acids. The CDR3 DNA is TGTGCCAGCTCACCGTACTCTGGGGGGAACACCGGGGAGCTGTTTTTT. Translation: CASSPYSGGNTGELFF. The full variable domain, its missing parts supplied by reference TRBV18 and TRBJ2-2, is NAGVMQNPRHLVRRRGQEARLRCSPMKGHSHVYWYRQLPEEGLKFMVYLQKENIIDESGMPKERFSAEFPKEGPSILRIQQVVRGDSAAYFCASSPYSGGNTGELFFGEGSRLTVL.

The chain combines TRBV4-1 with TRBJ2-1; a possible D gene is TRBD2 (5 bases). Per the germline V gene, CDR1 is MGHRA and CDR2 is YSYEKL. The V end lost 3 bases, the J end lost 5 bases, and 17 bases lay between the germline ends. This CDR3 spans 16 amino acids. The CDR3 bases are TGCGCCAGCAGCCATGGTAGAGGGTCTGACAACAATGAGCAGTTCTTC. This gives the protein CASSHGRGSDNNEQFF.

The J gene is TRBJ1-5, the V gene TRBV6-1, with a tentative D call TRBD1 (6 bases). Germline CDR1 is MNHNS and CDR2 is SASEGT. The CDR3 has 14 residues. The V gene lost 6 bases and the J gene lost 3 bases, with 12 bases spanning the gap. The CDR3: CASRQGPPNQPQHF. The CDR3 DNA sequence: TGTGCCAGCAGACAGGGTCCCCCCAATCAGCCCCAGCATTTT.

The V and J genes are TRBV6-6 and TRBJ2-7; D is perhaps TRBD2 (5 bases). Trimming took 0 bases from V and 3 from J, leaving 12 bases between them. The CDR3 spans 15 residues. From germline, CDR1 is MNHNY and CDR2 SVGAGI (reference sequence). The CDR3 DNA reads TGTGCCAGCAGTTACTCCCCGCCTGCGGGCTACGAGCAGTACTTC. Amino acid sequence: CASSYSPPAGYEQYF.

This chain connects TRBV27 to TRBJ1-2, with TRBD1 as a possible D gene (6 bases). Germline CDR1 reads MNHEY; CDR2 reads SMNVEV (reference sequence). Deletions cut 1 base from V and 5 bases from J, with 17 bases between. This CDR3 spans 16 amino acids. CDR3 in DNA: TGTGCCAGCAGTTTATTAGGAGGGGGTAGGATATATGGCTACACCTTC. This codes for CASSLLGGGRIYGYTF.

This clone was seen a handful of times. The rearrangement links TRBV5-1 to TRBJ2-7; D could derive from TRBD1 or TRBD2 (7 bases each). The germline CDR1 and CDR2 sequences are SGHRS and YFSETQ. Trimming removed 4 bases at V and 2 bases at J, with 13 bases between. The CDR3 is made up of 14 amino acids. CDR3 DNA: TGCGCCAGCAGCATCCAGGGGGGGCCCTACGAGCAGTACTTC. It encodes CASSIQGGPYEQYF.

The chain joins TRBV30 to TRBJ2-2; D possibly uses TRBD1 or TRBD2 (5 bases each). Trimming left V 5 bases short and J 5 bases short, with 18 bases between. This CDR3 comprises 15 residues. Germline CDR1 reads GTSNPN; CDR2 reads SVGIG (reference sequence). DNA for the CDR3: TGTGCCTGGGCGATAGAGGGGCGGGCTACCGGGGAGCTGTTTTTT. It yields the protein CAWAIEGRATGELFF.

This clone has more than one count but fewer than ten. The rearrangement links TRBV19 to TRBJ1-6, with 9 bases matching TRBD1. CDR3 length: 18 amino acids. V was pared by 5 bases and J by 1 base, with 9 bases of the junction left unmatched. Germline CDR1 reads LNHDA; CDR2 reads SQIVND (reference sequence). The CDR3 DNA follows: TGTGCCAGTAGTTCGACCGGGACAGGGAGGTCCTATAATTCACCCCTCCACTTT. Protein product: CASSSTGTGRSYNSPLHF.

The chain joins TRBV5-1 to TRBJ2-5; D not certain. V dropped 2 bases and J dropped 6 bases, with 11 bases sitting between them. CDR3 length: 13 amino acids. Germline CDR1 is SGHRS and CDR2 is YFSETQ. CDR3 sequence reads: CASSLGIGQTQYF. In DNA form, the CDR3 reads TGCGCCAGCAGCTTAGGTATCGGTCAGACCCAGTACTTC.

DNA for the CDR3: TGTGCCAGCAGCCAGGGACAGGGGATCTATGGCTACACCTTC. Its protein is CASSQGQGIYGYTF. The chain combines TRBV14 with TRBJ1-2; 10 bases are a match to TRBD1. J was trimmed by 4 bases and V by 3 bases; bases with no gene match: 2. Germline assignment: CDR1 SGHDN and CDR2 FVKESK. The CDR3 consists of 14 residues.

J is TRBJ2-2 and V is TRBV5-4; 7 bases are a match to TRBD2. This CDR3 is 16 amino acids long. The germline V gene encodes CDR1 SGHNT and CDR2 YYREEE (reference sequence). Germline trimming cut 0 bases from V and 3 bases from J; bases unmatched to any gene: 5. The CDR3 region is CASSLATGGYTGELFF. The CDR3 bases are TGTGCCAGCAGCTTGGCCACGGGGGGATACACCGGGGAGCTGTTTTTT. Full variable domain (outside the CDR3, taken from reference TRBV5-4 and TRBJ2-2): ETGVTQSPTHLIKTRGQQVTLRCSSQSGHNTVSWYQQALGQGPQFIFQYYREEENGRGNFPPRFSGLQFPNYSSELNVNALELDDSALYLCASSLATGGYTGELFFGEGSRLTVL.

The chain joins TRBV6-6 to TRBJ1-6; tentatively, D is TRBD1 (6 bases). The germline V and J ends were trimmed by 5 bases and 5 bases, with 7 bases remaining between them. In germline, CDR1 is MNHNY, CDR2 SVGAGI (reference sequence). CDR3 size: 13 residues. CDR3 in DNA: TGTGCCAGCAGTCCAGGGGATAATTCACCCCTCCACTTT. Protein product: CASSPGDNSPLHF.

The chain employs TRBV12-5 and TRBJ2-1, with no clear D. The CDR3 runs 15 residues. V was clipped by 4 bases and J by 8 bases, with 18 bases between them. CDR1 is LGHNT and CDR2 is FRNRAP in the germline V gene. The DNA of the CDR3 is TGTGCTAGTGGTTCCTCCCTCCCTCAGACGCATGAGCAGTTCTTC. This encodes CASGSSLPQTHEQFF.

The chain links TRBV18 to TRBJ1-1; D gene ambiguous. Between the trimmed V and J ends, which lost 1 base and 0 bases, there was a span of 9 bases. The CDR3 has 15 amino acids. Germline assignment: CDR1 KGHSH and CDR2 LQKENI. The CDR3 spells CASSPRQELNTEAFF. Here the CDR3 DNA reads TGTGCCAGCTCACCACGGCAGGAGCTGAACACTGAAGCTTTCTTT.

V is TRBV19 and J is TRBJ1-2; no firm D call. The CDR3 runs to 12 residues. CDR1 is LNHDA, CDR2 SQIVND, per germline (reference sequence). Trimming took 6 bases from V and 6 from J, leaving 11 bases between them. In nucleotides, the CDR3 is TGTGCCAGTAGCGGCGGGTTCGATGGCTACACCTTC. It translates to CASSGGFDGYTF.

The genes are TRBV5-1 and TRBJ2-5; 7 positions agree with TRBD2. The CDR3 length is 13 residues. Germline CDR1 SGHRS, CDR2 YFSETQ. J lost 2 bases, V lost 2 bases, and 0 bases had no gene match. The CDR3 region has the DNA TGCGCCAGCAGCTTTAGCGGGCAAGAGACCCAGTACTTC. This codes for CASSFSGQETQYF.

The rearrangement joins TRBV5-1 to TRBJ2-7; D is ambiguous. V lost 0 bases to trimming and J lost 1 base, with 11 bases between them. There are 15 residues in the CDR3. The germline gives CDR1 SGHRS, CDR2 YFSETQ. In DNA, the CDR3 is TGCGCCAGCAGCTTGGCCCCAGGAGCGTCCTACGAGCAGTACTTC. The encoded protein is CASSLAPGASYEQYF.

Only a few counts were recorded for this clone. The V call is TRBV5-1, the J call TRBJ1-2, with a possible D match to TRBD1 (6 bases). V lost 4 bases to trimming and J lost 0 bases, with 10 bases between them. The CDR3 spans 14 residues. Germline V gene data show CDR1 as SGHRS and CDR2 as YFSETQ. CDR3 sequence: CASSRTVSNYGYTF. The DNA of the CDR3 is TGCGCCAGCAGCCGGACAGTTTCTAACTATGGCTACACCTTC.